The sequence of this TCR beta chain was determined in a study of PD-1 blockade in classical Hodgkin lymphoma. TCRdb's table, derived via immunoSEQ multiplex PCR, lists solely in-frame clones and lacks some. In the table there are about 98,000 clones, roughly 90% of which are singletons. CDR3 length equals 16 residues. V gave up 2 bases and J gave up 6 bases, with 19 bases separating them. Germline lookup yields CDR1 MGHRA and CDR2 YSYEKL. The study's findings and limits: Relative to healthy donors, newly diagnosed patients reportedly had lower baseline TCR diversity, which was reported as lower still in relapsed/refractory patients. Differences between repertoires have undefined causes, possibly disease activity or prior therapy.

This clone was observed a few times. Its antigen is not identified. The patients all showed relapse after autologous stem cell transplantation, while their brentuximab vedotin exposure varied. Complete response, partial response or progressive disease made up the best responses. The clonotype was recovered from a human donor with classical Hodgkin lymphoma. The V gene is TRBV4-1, the J gene TRBJ1-2; D possibly corresponds to TRBD1 (5 bases). Material: peripheral blood mononuclear cells (PBMCs), obtained at baseline. The CDR3 reads CASSQKTGTVWDGYTF. Written as DNA, the CDR3 is TGCGCCAGCAGCCAAAAGACCGGGACTGTGTGGGATGGCTACACCTTC.